This TCR beta chain came from a study of blood T cell repertoires in COVID-19. Study details: Italy, Spain and the United States were the sources of the convalescent and acute COVID-19 samples.

Here immunoSEQ multiplex PCR was the method, and the copy in TCRdb shows in-frame clones only, minus some. The sample has 150,000 to 200,000 clones; roughly nine tenths are singletons. Germline CDR1 LNHDA, CDR2 SQIVND (reference sequence). The ends lost 7 bases at V and 2 bases at J; junction bases unmatched: 8. The CDR3 sequence is 15 residues long. The genes are TRBV19 and TRBJ1-5; 7 bases match TRBD1. The TCR originated in a man in his sixties with active or convalescent COVID-19. Sequenced material: peripheral blood. CDR3 nucleotide sequence: TGTGCCAGTACCAGAGGGACAGTGGGCAATCAGCCCCAGCATTTT. Its translation is CASTRGTVGNQPQHF.